The 32 T cell receptor beta chains below come from one sample, sequenced in a study of blood T cell repertoires in COVID-19. Some clones are missing from TCRdb's copy, which holds only in-frame ones; the method was immunoSEQ multiplex PCR. The sample lists around 250,000 clones; around 86% were seen once. The sample consisted of PBMCs or T cells enriched from blood (not recorded which). The source is a woman in her forties or fifties who had recovered from COVID-19.

The rearrangement joins TRBV4-1 to TRBJ2-4; 16 nucleotides line up with TRBD2. Germline V CDR1 and CDR2: MGHRA, YSYEKL. CDR3 size: 18 residues. Trimming at V came to 4 bases and at J to 1 base, leaving 4 bases not matched to a gene. CDR3 loop: CASSPGLAGGSAKNIQYF. The CDR3, as DNA: TGCGCCAGCAGCCCGGGACTAGCGGGAGGGTCGGCCAAAAACATTCAGTACTTC.

This clone appeared a few times. The chain employs TRBV5-6 and TRBJ1-6; D is uncertain. Per the germline V gene, CDR1 is SGHDT and CDR2 is YYEEEE. Trimming left V 0 bases short and J 10 bases short, with 11 bases between. The CDR3 extends over 14 amino acids. The CDR3 spells CASSLGRALSPLHF. CDR3 DNA: TGTGCCAGCAGCTTGGGGAGGGCGCTCTCACCCCTCCACTTT.

The rearrangement links TRBV27 to TRBJ2-6; TRBD1 matches at 8 bases. This CDR3 region has 20 residues. The germline CDR1 and CDR2 sequences are MNHEY and SMNVEV (reference sequence). V lost 4 bases, J lost 0 bases, and 14 bases stayed unmatched. The CDR3: CASSSNPQGEIPSGANVLTF. For the CDR3, the DNA is TGTGCCAGCAGTTCAAATCCACAGGGGGAAATCCCCTCTGGGGCCAACGTCCTGACTTTC. Supplemented by reference TRBV27 and TRBJ2-6, the full variable domain reads EAQVTQNPRYLITVTGKKLTVTCSQNMNHEYMSWYRQDPGLGLRQIYYSMNVEVTDKGDVPEGYKVSRKEKRNFPLILESPSPNQTSLYFCASSSNPQGEIPSGANVLTFGAGSRLTVL.

This clone was observed a single time. The chain links TRBV28 to TRBJ1-5; TRBD1 matches at 8 bases. With 7 bases clipped from V and 0 bases from J, the junction kept 2 bases outside the gene matches. Germline V gene lookup returns CDR1 MDHEN and CDR2 SYDVKM. This CDR3 is 14 amino acids long. The CDR3: CASKDRGSNQPQHF. The CDR3 nucleotides are TGTGCCAGCAAAGACAGGGGTAGCAATCAGCCCCAGCATTTT.

This rearrangement joins TRBV4-1 to TRBJ1-5, with D hard to call. The CDR3 runs 15 residues. V shed 0 bases and J shed 6 bases, with 12 bases lying between them. Germline V gene lookup returns CDR1 MGHRA and CDR2 YSYEKL. The CDR3 nucleotides read TGCGCCAGCAGCCAAGAAACCGGGTACGGTCAGCCCCAGCATTTT. Its protein product is CASSQETGYGQPQHF.

CDR3 residues: CASSMGQINTEAFF. The CDR3 DNA reads as TGTGCCAGCAGCATGGGACAAATAAACACTGAAGCTTTCTTT. This chain connects TRBV5-6 to TRBJ1-1, with D tentatively TRBD1 (6 bases). This CDR3 is built from 14 residues. The V end was cut by 4 bases, the J end by 2 bases, with 12 bases between. CDR1 and CDR2 from the germline V gene are SGHDT and YYEEEE.

A single count supports this clone. In DNA, the CDR3 is TGTGCCAGCATAATGGGGACAACCTATAATTCACCCCTCCACTTT. It codes for CASIMGTTYNSPLHF. The V call is TRBV28, the J call TRBJ1-6, with D tentatively TRBD1 (6 bases). The CDR3 runs 15 residues. Per the germline V gene, CDR1 is MDHEN and CDR2 is SYDVKM. The V gene lost 7 bases and the J gene lost 2 bases, with 12 bases spanning the gap. The variable domain in full, completed from reference TRBV28 and TRBJ1-6, reads DVKVTQSSRYLVKRTGEKVFLECVQDMDHENMFWYRQDPGLGLRLIYFSYDVKMKEKGDIPEGYSVSREKKERFSLILESASTNQTSMYLCASIMGTTYNSPLHFGNGTRLTVT.

CDR3 sequence reads: CASSQGGGVNQPQHF. The CDR3 bases are TGTGCCAGCAGCCAAGGGGGAGGGGTGAATCAGCCCCAGCATTTT. The rearrangement links TRBV3-1 (or the pseudogene TRBV3-2) to TRBJ1-5; maybe TRBD1 (5 bases). Trimming pared 1 base from V and 4 bases from J, leaving 11 bases between. The CDR3 has 15 amino acids. The germline V gene has CDR1 LGHDT and CDR2 YNNKEL (reference sequence).

This chain uses TRBV6-5 with TRBJ1-5, with TRBD1 identical over 8 bases. The trim removed 6 bases at V and 2 bases at J, leaving 3 bases unmatched. This CDR3 spans 14 amino acids. Germline V CDR1 and CDR2: MNHEY, SVGAGI. In DNA form, the CDR3 reads TGTGCCAGCAGCCCACAGGGGGGCAATCAGCCCCAGCATTTT. This encodes CASSPQGGNQPQHF.

The rearrangement joins TRBV4-3 to TRBJ2-7, with 7 bases that match TRBD2. The CDR3 totals 16 residues. Per germline, CDR1 LGHNA and CDR2 YSLEER. Trimming cost V 0 bases and J 6 bases; bases outside gene matches: 11. The CDR3, as DNA: TGCGCCAGCAGCCAAGAGTTGTCAGCGGGATTTGTCGAGCAGTACTTC. It specifies CASSQELSAGFVEQYF.

The chain is built from TRBV5-4 and TRBJ2-7, with 12 positions matching TRBD2. Germline lookup yields CDR1 SGHNT and CDR2 YYREEE (reference sequence). The J segment lost 3 bases and the V segment lost 4 bases, leaving 5 bases of the junction unmatched. This CDR3 region has 15 residues. CDR3 nucleotides: TGTGCCAGCAGCCCTAGCGGGAGGGAAAACTACGAGCAGTACTTC. Amino acid sequence: CASSPSGRENYEQYF.

V is TRBV27 and J is TRBJ2-2, with 13 nucleotides matching TRBD2. The V gene end was trimmed by 2 bases and the J gene end by 4 bases; junction bases not matched to a gene: 7. This CDR3 is built from 18 residues. Germline V CDR1 and CDR2: MNHEY, SMNVEV (reference sequence). The CDR3 sequence: CASSLLLGLAGPTGELFF. Here the CDR3 DNA reads TGTGCCAGCAGTTTACTGCTGGGACTAGCGGGGCCCACCGGGGAGCTGTTTTTT.

V usage is TRBV2 and J usage is TRBJ2-1; TRBD1 might be the D (6 bases). The V gene lost 6 bases and the J gene lost 5 bases, with 11 bases spanning the gap. From germline, CDR1 is SNHLY and CDR2 FYNNEI. CDR3 length: 13 residues. The CDR3 bases are TGTGCCAGCAGGGCAGGGGTCCACAATGAGCAGTTCTTC. This translates into CASRAGVHNEQFF.

J is TRBJ2-5 and V is TRBV3-1 (or the pseudogene TRBV3-2); the match to TRBD1 covers 7 bases. Germline-derived CDR1 and CDR2 are LGHDT and YNNKEL (reference sequence). V shed 4 bases and J 2 bases; nucleotides not matched to a gene: 1. The CDR3 loop spans 13 amino acids. CDR3: CASSPDRQETQYF. CDR3 DNA sequence: TGTGCCAGCAGCCCGGACAGGCAAGAGACCCAGTACTTC.

The V gene is TRBV11-2, the J gene TRBJ2-3; D perhaps matches TRBD2 (6 bases). This CDR3 comprises 14 residues. The germline CDR1 and CDR2 sequences are SGHAT and FQNNGV. Trimming removed 5 bases from V and 8 bases from J, with 17 bases in between. The CDR3, as DNA: TGTGCCAGCAGCGCCACCCGAACAGCGGGTACGCAGTATTTT. Translation gives CASSATRTAGTQYF.

CDR3 in DNA: TGTGCCAGCAGCAAACGTGTTGGACAGGGGAATGAAAAACTGTTTTTT. Translating it yields CASSKRVGQGNEKLFF. The chain uses TRBV7-9 and TRBJ1-4; 9 bases agree with TRBD1. Germline-derived CDR1 and CDR2 are SEHNR and FQNEAQ (reference sequence). The CDR3 runs to 16 residues. Trimming cost V 5 bases and J 5 bases; bases outside gene matches: 9.

The V call is TRBV6-2 or TRBV6-3, the J call TRBJ1-1; D is possibly TRBD1 (6 bases). The CDR3 runs 13 residues. Germline CDR1 MNHEY, CDR2 SVGEGT. With 5 bases removed from V and 12 bases from J, the gap between germline ends came to 19 bases. In DNA, the CDR3 is TGTGCCAGCAGTCAGCGACAGGTCGGTGGACCTTTCTTT. This encodes CASSQRQVGGPFF.

This sequence joins TRBV2 and TRBJ2-2; D may be TRBD1 (6 bases). Germline CDR1 is SNHLY and CDR2 is FYNNEI. CDR3 length: 14 amino acids. Trimming removed 7 bases at V and 4 bases at J, with 13 bases between. The DNA for the CDR3 is TGTGCCAGCAAGCGACAGGTCGTCACCGGGGAGCTGTTTTTT. Its protein product is CASKRQVVTGELFF.

This chain links TRBV27 with TRBJ2-3; TRBD2 is a possible D gene (5 bases). Looked up from germline, CDR1 is MNHEY and CDR2 is SMNVEV (reference sequence). V gave up 5 bases and J gave up 2 bases, with 32 bases separating them. This CDR3 comprises 21 residues. The CDR3 region is CASSPLGWRLPPEGITDTQYF. CDR3 DNA sequence: TGTGCCAGCAGTCCCTTAGGTTGGCGGCTACCTCCAGAGGGTATCACAGATACGCAGTATTTT.

The chain recombines TRBV3-1 (or the pseudogene TRBV3-2) with TRBJ2-5, with a tentative D call TRBD1 (7 bases). Trimming left V 4 bases short and J 5 bases short, with 14 bases between. The CDR3 spans 14 residues. CDR1 and CDR2 (germline): LGHDT, YNNKEL (reference sequence). The CDR3: CASSPPGGGETQYF. The CDR3, as DNA: TGTGCCAGCAGCCCACCCGGAGGGGGCGAGACCCAGTACTTC.

V usage is TRBV5-8 and J usage is TRBJ1-5; 7 bases fit TRBD1. The CDR3 totals 15 residues. Unmatched junction bases numbered 7, after V lost 3 bases and J lost 4 bases. Germline loops: CDR1 SGHTS, CDR2 YDEGEE. The CDR3 reads CASSYHGTVNQPQHF. CDR3 nucleotide sequence: TGTGCCAGCAGCTACCACGGGACAGTTAATCAGCCCCAGCATTTT.

This clone was recorded once. V and J are TRBV6-5 and TRBJ1-1; D unresolved. Trimming removed 8 bases at V and 10 bases at J, with 14 bases between. CDR1 is MNHEY, CDR2 SVGAGI, per germline. The CDR3 consists of 11 residues. In DNA form, the CDR3 reads TGTGCCAGCGGAGCATTGTACGGAGCTTTCTTT. Translation: CASGALYGAFF.

The chain uses TRBV3-1 (or the pseudogene TRBV3-2) and TRBJ2-5; D is undetermined. This CDR3 is 14 amino acids long. Germline V lookup: CDR1 LGHDT, CDR2 YNNKEL (reference sequence). Trimming took off 1 base at V and 2 bases at J, with 8 bases between the two ends. The CDR3 DNA follows: TGTGCCAGCAGCCAAGGACGGGTACAAGAGACCCAGTACTTC. Translating gives CASSQGRVQETQYF.

The rearrangement uses TRBV24-1 and TRBJ1-2; D gene uncertain. Germline V gives CDR1 KGHDR, CDR2 SFDVKD. This CDR3 region has 13 residues. The germline V and J ends were trimmed by 4 bases and 4 bases, with 9 bases remaining between them. CDR3 sequence (DNA): TGTGCCACCAGTGAGTCACACCTCTATGGCTACACCTTC. This encodes CATSESHLYGYTF.

The gene calls are TRBV3-1 (or the pseudogene TRBV3-2) and TRBJ2-7, with 11 bases matching TRBD2. J lost 0 bases, V lost 3 bases, and 4 bases had no gene match. From germline, CDR1 is LGHDT and CDR2 YNNKEL (reference sequence). The CDR3 totals 16 residues. CDR3 bases: TGTGCCAGCAGCCAGGTGACTAGCGGGGCCTCCTACGAGCAGTACTTC. Encoded protein: CASSQVTSGASYEQYF.

On this clone: In the same sample, other DNA sequences code for this CDR3. The chain couples TRBV5-1 to TRBJ1-2, with 7 nucleotides matching TRBD1. Germline V CDR1 and CDR2: SGHRS, YFSETQ. There are 14 residues in the CDR3. The V and J ends lost 4 bases and 8 bases, in that order; junction bases with no gene match: 11. This CDR3 reads CASSQGTGAGGYTF. The CDR3 nucleotides are TGCGCCAGCAGCCAAGGCACAGGGGCGGGGGGCTACACCTTC.

In the case of this clone: The junction departs from germline at one end; a sequencing error may be responsible. The rearrangement links TRBV7-7 to TRBJ2-7, with a possible D match to TRBD1 (5 bases). Germline CDR1 is SSHAT and CDR2 is FNYEAQ (reference sequence). CDR3 size: 16 residues. The DNA of the CDR3 is TGTGCTAGCAGCTTATTCGACCCGGACAATCCCTACGAGCAGTACTTC. Protein product: CASSLFDPDNPYEQYF.

This chain uses TRBV10-3 with TRBJ2-2, with 11 nucleotides matching TRBD2. The CDR3 contains 20 residues. The ends lost 9 bases at V and 6 bases at J; junction bases unmatched: 24. Germline CDR1 reads ENHRY; CDR2 reads SYGVKD. Here the CDR3 DNA reads TGTGCCATACCACTTGGGCCGGAGACTAGCGGGATGTATCCTCCCGGGGAGCTGTTTTTT. It translates to CAIPLGPETSGMYPPGELFF.

The chain uses TRBV28 and TRBJ1-2; D is possibly TRBD1 (6 bases). This CDR3 is 12 amino acids long. The germline gives CDR1 MDHEN, CDR2 SYDVKM. The V end was cut by 2 bases, the J end by 7 bases, with 8 bases between. The chain's CDR3 is CASSLRGAGYTF. The CDR3 DNA is TGTGCCAGCAGTTTACGGGGGGCTGGCTACACCTTC.

V gene TRBV5-1 combines with J gene TRBJ1-1; no reliable D call. The CDR3 is made up of 13 amino acids. The ends were cut back, 0 bases at V and 8 bases at J, with 11 bases in the middle. Germline V gene lookup returns CDR1 SGHRS and CDR2 YFSETQ. CDR3 sequence (DNA): TGCGCCAGCAGCTTGGGGCAGGTTTACGAAGCTTTCTTT. This encodes CASSLGQVYEAFF.

This clone was recorded once. The rearrangement joins TRBV4-3 to TRBJ2-7; D may be TRBD2 (7 bases). With 0 bases removed from V and 3 bases from J, the gap between germline ends came to 15 bases. Looked up from germline, CDR1 is LGHNA and CDR2 is YSLEER. The CDR3 spans 16 residues. CDR3 sequence reads: CASSQEPGGRGYEQYF. Written as DNA, the CDR3 is TGCGCCAGCAGCCAAGAGCCCGGGGGGCGGGGCTACGAGCAGTACTTC.

The chain has TRBV4-3 and TRBJ1-1; D is uncertain. Germline values: CDR1 LGHNA, CDR2 YSLEER. V was shortened by 1 base and J by 2 bases, with 5 bases between the two germline ends. CDR3 length: 13 amino acids. Here the CDR3 reads CASSQGSNTEAFF. In nucleotides, the CDR3 is TGCGCCAGCAGCCAAGGGAGCAACACTGAAGCTTTCTTT.